One sample yielded the 29 T cell receptor beta chains listed below, sequenced in a study of blood T cell repertoires in COVID-19. The protocol was immunoSEQ multiplex PCR, while the TCRdb copy is restricted to in-frame clones and leaves out a portion. The sample has about 250,000 clones, roughly 86% seen once. Sequencing was carried out using PBMCs or T cells enriched from blood (not recorded which). The source of these receptors is a woman aged 25 to 45 with acute COVID-19.

The chain combines TRBV7-9 with TRBJ2-3; D possibly corresponds to TRBD2 (7 bases). The CDR3 length is 15 residues. The germline gives CDR1 SEHNR, CDR2 FQNEAQ (reference sequence). V lost 2 bases, J lost 3 bases, and 12 bases lay in between. CDR3 nucleotides: TGTGCCAGCAGCTTAATGAGGGGGGGGACAGATACGCAGTATTTT. Translating gives CASSLMRGGTDTQYF.

The chain is built from TRBV6-2 or TRBV6-3 and TRBJ1-5; D possibly corresponds to TRBD1 (6 bases). Germline CDR1 and CDR2: MNHEY and SVGEGT. There are 15 residues in the CDR3. V was shortened by 5 bases and J by 4 bases, with 15 bases between the two germline ends. CDR3 coding DNA: TGTGCCAGCAGTAGACTGGCGGGGGCGAATCAGCCCCAGCATTTT. Amino acid sequence: CASSRLAGANQPQHF.

This clone has just a few counts. The chain carries TRBV6-6 and TRBJ2-2; a possible D gene is TRBD2 (6 bases). CDR1 and CDR2 (germline): MNHNY, SVGAGI (reference sequence). This CDR3 has 13 amino acids. V lost 10 bases, J lost 3 bases, and 12 bases lay in between. Written as DNA, the CDR3 is TGTGCCACCCTCGGGGGATACACCGGGGAGCTGTTTTTT. Protein: CATLGGYTGELFF.

The chain joins TRBV3-1 (or the pseudogene TRBV3-2) to TRBJ1-2; 10 positions agree with TRBD1. CDR1 is LGHDT, CDR2 YNNKEL, per germline (reference sequence). V shed 4 bases, J shed 3 bases, and the junction held 5 bases outside the gene matches. CDR3 size: 15 residues. CDR3 sequence reads: CASSPGTGVHYGYTF. DNA of the CDR3: TGTGCCAGCAGCCCCGGGACAGGGGTCCACTATGGCTACACCTTC.

The V gene is TRBV30, the J gene TRBJ1-6, with D possibly TRBD1 on 5 matching bases. CDR3 length equals 17 residues. Germline CDR1 and CDR2: GTSNPN and SVGIG (reference sequence). Trimming removed 3 bases at V and 8 bases at J, with 23 bases between. DNA for the CDR3: TGTGCCTGGAGCGGGCAGGAGGGAGGGACGGTCTATTCACCCCTCCACTTT. It yields the protein CAWSGQEGGTVYSPLHF.

This sequence joins TRBV27 and TRBJ2-5, with D perhaps TRBD2 (5 bases). CDR1 is MNHEY, CDR2 SMNVEV, per germline (reference sequence). Between the trimmed V and J ends, which lost 3 bases and 3 bases, there was a span of 11 bases. The CDR3 contains 14 residues. The CDR3 coding sequence is TGTGCCAGCAGTTTCCTCCCCGGGGAAGAGACCCAGTACTTC. Protein: CASSFLPGEETQYF.

The J gene is TRBJ2-3, the V gene TRBV11-2, with 8 positions matching TRBD1. Germline assignment: CDR1 SGHAT and CDR2 FQNNGV. Losses at the gene ends were 5 bases for V and 0 bases for J; bases not matched to a gene: 4. The CDR3 runs to 15 residues. CDR3 protein: CASSRQGTSTDTQYF. CDR3 nucleotides: TGTGCCAGCAGCCGACAGGGGACTAGCACAGATACGCAGTATTTT.

The rearrangement joins TRBV2 to TRBJ1-2; D remains unclear. There are 13 residues in the CDR3. V was pared by 4 bases and J by 4 bases, with 10 bases between. Germline V gene data show CDR1 as SNHLY and CDR2 as FYNNEI. The CDR3 DNA sequence: TGTGCCAGCAGTGGAGAAGCTACCTATGGCTACACCTTC. Translating gives CASSGEATYGYTF.

The CDR3 sequence: CASRPTDRDRAYEQYF. CDR3 nucleotide sequence: TGTGCCAGCAGACCTACCGACCGGGACAGGGCCTACGAGCAGTACTTC. The rearrangement uses TRBV27 and TRBJ2-7, with TRBD1 identical over 9 bases. This CDR3 has 16 amino acids. Trimming took 6 bases from V and 2 from J; bases not matched to a gene: 11. CDR1 is MNHEY and CDR2 is SMNVEV in the germline V gene (reference sequence).

V usage is TRBV4-1 and J usage is TRBJ1-5; D is unclear. V lost 5 bases and J 0 bases, leaving 11 bases between the germline ends. This CDR3 comprises 15 residues. CDR1 is MGHRA and CDR2 is YSYEKL in the germline V gene. The CDR3 DNA reads as TGCGCCAGCAGCAACAGACGGGATAGCAATCAGCCCCAGCATTTT. This encodes CASSNRRDSNQPQHF.

The chain has TRBV11-2 and TRBJ2-7; tentatively, D is TRBD1 (5 bases). The germline V gene encodes CDR1 SGHAT and CDR2 FQNNGV. The CDR3 length is 13 residues. The V and J ends lost 6 bases and 4 bases respectively, with 13 bases between them. In DNA form, the CDR3 reads TGTGCCAGCAGACAAGGGGTGGGGTACGAGCAGTACTTC. It codes for CASRQGVGYEQYF. Full variable domain (missing parts from reference TRBV11-2 and TRBJ2-7): EAGVAQSPRYKIIEKRQSVAFWCNPISGHATLYWYQQILGQGPKLLIQFQNNGVVDDSQLPKDRFSAERLKGVDSTLKIQPAKLEDSAVYLCASRQGVGYEQYFGPGTRLTVT.

The chain links TRBV6-5 to TRBJ2-7; D may be TRBD2 (6 bases). This CDR3 spans 13 amino acids. V lost 7 bases and J 2 bases, leaving 12 bases between the germline ends. Germline CDR1 and CDR2: MNHEY and SVGAGI. This chain's CDR3 is CASKVEGTYEQYF. DNA of the CDR3: TGTGCCAGCAAAGTGGAGGGTACCTACGAGCAGTACTTC.

The chain links TRBV11-2 to TRBJ2-5, with 8 bases fitting TRBD2. V shed 2 bases, J shed 2 bases, and the junction held 1 base outside the gene matches. CDR3 length equals 14 residues. CDR1 is SGHAT, CDR2 FQNNGV, per germline. This CDR3 is CASSLPGGQETQYF. For the CDR3, the DNA is TGTGCCAGCAGCTTACCGGGGGGGCAAGAGACCCAGTACTTC.

V and J are TRBV30 and TRBJ1-3; 8 bases are a match to TRBD1. V lost 8 bases and J lost 2; bases outside the gene matches: 8. Germline V CDR1 and CDR2: GTSNPN, SVGIG (reference sequence). The CDR3 is 14 amino acids. CDR3 DNA: TGTGCCCAGGGGGCGCAGAAACCTGGAAACACCATATATTTT. Protein product: CAQGAQKPGNTIYF.

The rearrangement joins TRBV3-1 (or the pseudogene TRBV3-2) to TRBJ1-1; TRBD1 agrees at 9 bases. The germline gives CDR1 LGHDT, CDR2 YNNKEL (reference sequence). This CDR3 spans 16 amino acids. V was clipped by 2 bases and J by 1 base; unmatched bases: 5. Written as DNA, the CDR3 is TGTGCCAGCAGCCAATCTCCGGGACAGGGGAACACTGAAGCTTTCTTT. It yields the protein CASSQSPGQGNTEAFF.

This chain connects TRBV23-1 to TRBJ2-1, with D perhaps matching TRBD1 (6 bases). TRBV23-1 is known as an ORF, though its function is uncertain. V dropped 1 base and J dropped 0 bases, with 13 bases sitting between them. This CDR3 has 17 residues. CDR3 in amino acids: CASSQYRARSSYNEQFF. The CDR3 DNA sequence: TGCGCCAGCAGTCAATACAGGGCGAGGAGCTCCTACAATGAGCAGTTCTTC.

About this clone itself: A junction boundary mismatches the germline segment, possibly from a read error. The genes are TRBV11-3 and TRBJ2-7, with unresolved D. CDR3 length: 8 amino acids. The germline CDR1 and CDR2 sequences are SGHNT and YENEEA. Written as DNA, the CDR3 is TGTGCCAGCACCACGGAGAACTTC. Its protein is CASTTENF.

The CDR3 is CASSFRQDPYNEQFF. CDR3 nucleotide sequence: TGTGCCAGCAGCTTTAGACAGGACCCCTACAATGAGCAGTTCTTC. This sequence joins TRBV11-2 and TRBJ2-1; D possibly corresponds to TRBD1 (6 bases). Germline V gene data show CDR1 as SGHAT and CDR2 as FQNNGV. This CDR3 has 15 amino acids. Deletions cut 3 bases from V and 2 bases from J, with 11 bases between.

This clone has a single count. J is TRBJ1-1 and V is TRBV30; tentatively, D is TRBD1 (6 bases). CDR3 length: 14 residues. Per the germline V gene, CDR1 is GTSNPN and CDR2 is SVGIG (reference sequence). V dropped 1 base and J dropped 3 bases, with 12 bases sitting between them. Here the CDR3 DNA reads TGTGCCTGGAGTGACAGGGTAGGGGACACTGAAGCTTTCTTT. Amino acid sequence: CAWSDRVGDTEAFF.

The gene calls are TRBV11-2 and TRBJ2-5, with a weak D call TRBD2 (5 bases). Germline CDR1 reads SGHAT; CDR2 reads FQNNGV. Trimming pared 2 bases from V and 3 bases from J, leaving 22 bases between. This CDR3 has 18 amino acids. CDR3 in amino acids: CASSLSHFRGLEEETQYF. In nucleotides, the CDR3 is TGTGCCAGCAGCTTATCTCATTTCCGAGGGCTAGAGGAAGAGACCCAGTACTTC.

A single count supports this clone. The V gene is TRBV2, the J gene TRBJ2-3, with TRBD1 matching 7 bases. The germline V gene encodes CDR1 SNHLY and CDR2 FYNNEI. J gave up 1 base and V 7 bases, and 5 bases lay outside the gene matches. The CDR3 is 14 residues long. CDR3 region: CASKGAQGTDTQYF. The CDR3 nucleotides are TGTGCCAGCAAGGGGGCGCAGGGCACAGATACGCAGTATTTT.

This sequence joins TRBV4-1 and TRBJ1-4, with 11 bases fitting TRBD1. V trimming: 6 bases; J trimming: 8 bases; junction bases outside the gene matches: 2. Germline CDR1 reads MGHRA; CDR2 reads YSYEKL. This CDR3 region has 13 residues. The CDR3 here is CASRGQGDEKLFF. CDR3 bases: TGCGCCAGCAGGGGACAGGGGGACGAAAAACTGTTTTTT.

The chain joins TRBV5-1 to TRBJ2-2; a weak D match, TRBD1 (5 bases). Germline V lookup: CDR1 SGHRS, CDR2 YFSETQ. This CDR3 region has 14 residues. Trimming removed 5 bases at V and 1 base at J, with 9 bases between. In DNA, the CDR3 is TGCGCCAGCAGTTCGGACATGAACACCGGGGAGCTGTTTTTT. It codes for CASSSDMNTGELFF.

The genes are TRBV5-1 and TRBJ2-7; TRBD2 matches at 11 bases. This CDR3 has 15 amino acids. J was trimmed by 4 bases and V by 2 bases; bases with no gene match: 5. The germline V gene has CDR1 SGHRS and CDR2 YFSETQ. The CDR3 nucleotides read TGCGCCAGCAGCTTACTAGCGGGGGCCTCGTACGAGCAGTACTTC. It translates to CASSLLAGASYEQYF.

The V and J genes are TRBV7-2 and TRBJ1-3; 8 positions match TRBD1. From germline, CDR1 is SGHTA and CDR2 FQGNSA. Trimming removed 4 bases from V and 5 bases from J; junction bases left unmatched: 10. CDR3 length equals 16 residues. The CDR3: CASSSWPGTGRNTIYF. The DNA of the CDR3 is TGTGCCAGCAGCTCTTGGCCCGGGACAGGCCGAAACACCATATATTTT.

This rearrangement joins TRBV18 to TRBJ2-3; 8 bases match TRBD1. The CDR3 is made up of 15 amino acids. CDR1 is KGHSH and CDR2 is LQKENI in the germline V gene. The ends lost 5 bases at V and 5 bases at J; junction bases unmatched: 9. DNA of the CDR3: TGTGCCAGCTCAACAGACAGGGGCCGCCTAGATACGCAGTATTTT. It is translated as CASSTDRGRLDTQYF.

The chain combines TRBV12-3 or TRBV12-4 with TRBJ1-1; D unclear. Between the trimmed V and J ends, which lost 3 bases and 6 bases, there was a span of 8 bases. The CDR3 sequence is 12 residues long. CDR3 amino acids: CASSLATPEAFF. CDR3 coding DNA: TGTGCCAGCAGTTTGGCCACCCCTGAAGCTTTCTTT.

The CDR3 sequence is CASSLPAYTGELFF. In nucleotides, the CDR3 is TGCGCCAGCAGCCTACCTGCTTACACCGGGGAGCTGTTTTTT. The V and J genes are TRBV5-1 and TRBJ2-2; D is unclear. Trimming took 4 bases from V and 3 from J, leaving 10 bases between them. The germline V gene has CDR1 SGHRS and CDR2 YFSETQ. CDR3 size: 14 residues.

The chain is built from TRBV5-1 and TRBJ2-5; no reliable D call. Trimming took off 2 bases at V and 2 bases at J, with 7 bases between the two ends. There are 13 residues in the CDR3. Germline assignment: CDR1 SGHRS and CDR2 YFSETQ. CDR3 residues: CASSLVVQETQYF. As DNA, the CDR3 is TGCGCCAGCAGCTTAGTAGTACAAGAGACCCAGTACTTC.